Below, 10 T cell receptor beta chains from the same sample are listed, as sequenced in a study of blood T cell repertoires in COVID-19. TCRdb's table, derived via immunoSEQ multiplex PCR, lists solely in-frame clones and lacks some. Here the sample spans 450,000 to 500,000 clones, around 90% being singletons. The sequenced sample was PBMCs or T cells enriched from blood (not recorded which). Source of these receptors: a woman between 18 and 30 years old who had recovered from COVID-19.

This clone showed up just a few times. This chain connects TRBV7-8 to TRBJ1-2; D may be TRBD1 (5 bases). V was shortened by 1 base and J by 6 bases, with 12 bases between the two germline ends. Per the germline V gene, CDR1 is SGHVS and CDR2 is FQNEAQ. The CDR3 loop spans 14 amino acids. CDR3 nucleotides: TGTGCCAGCAGCTTAGGGCGGGGGTTCGATGGCTACACCTTC. Protein sequence: CASSLGRGFDGYTF.

The chain joins TRBV2 to TRBJ1-2, with a tentative D call TRBD1 (6 bases). The CDR3 spans 13 residues. CDR1 is SNHLY and CDR2 is FYNNEI in the germline V gene. V lost 6 bases to trimming and J lost 2 bases, with 10 bases between them. As DNA, the CDR3 is TGTGCCAGCAGCCGAGGACAGAACTATGGCTACACCTTC. Amino acid sequence: CASSRGQNYGYTF.

The chain employs TRBV29-1 and TRBJ1-3; no firm D call. The germline V gene has CDR1 SQVTM and CDR2 ANQGSEA. CDR3 size: 13 residues. V was shortened by 7 bases and J by 4 bases, with 14 bases between the two germline ends. The CDR3 is CSGTTGRGNTIYF. The CDR3 DNA follows: TGCAGCGGTACCACGGGAAGGGGAAACACCATATATTTT.

The rearrangement links TRBV27 to TRBJ2-5, with TRBD1 matching 8 bases. The J segment lost 7 bases and the V segment lost 2 bases, leaving 6 bases of the junction unmatched. Germline CDR1 is MNHEY and CDR2 is SMNVEV (reference sequence). The CDR3 totals 14 residues. The CDR3 DNA sequence: TGTGCCAGCAGTTTAAGAGGACAGGGTCGGACCCAGTACTTC. Protein: CASSLRGQGRTQYF.

V and J are TRBV5-1 and TRBJ2-3, with D unclear. Germline assignment: CDR1 SGHRS and CDR2 YFSETQ. CDR3 size: 15 residues. Between the trimmed V and J ends, which lost 6 bases and 6 bases, there was a span of 20 bases. The CDR3 protein is CASMRIPLASDTQYF. As DNA, the CDR3 is TGCGCCAGCATGAGGATCCCCCTGGCATCCGATACGCAGTATTTT.

This chain connects TRBV6-4 to TRBJ2-3, with 9 bases aligning to TRBD1. The CDR3 has 15 amino acids. With V trimmed by 4 bases and J by 0 bases, 2 bases remained unmatched. Germline CDR1 and CDR2: MRHNA and SNTAGT. CDR3: CASSVDRGSTDTQYF. The CDR3, as DNA: TGTGCCAGCAGTGTTGACAGGGGGAGCACAGATACGCAGTATTTT.

The J gene is TRBJ1-6, the V gene TRBV6-5; 7 nucleotides align to TRBD1. Germline loops: CDR1 MNHEY, CDR2 SVGAGI. After removal of 0 bases from V and 7 bases from J, the junction contained 6 bases not matched to a gene. This CDR3 has 16 residues. The CDR3, as DNA: TGTGCCAGCAGTTACTCAACCACAGGGGCCAATTCACCCCTCCACTTT. Its protein product is CASSYSTTGANSPLHF.

The gene calls are TRBV30 and TRBJ1-2; D gene uncertain. Germline CDR1 is GTSNPN and CDR2 is SVGIG (reference sequence). V shed 2 bases and J shed 4 bases, with 14 bases lying between them. The CDR3 loop spans 14 amino acids. CDR3 sequence: CAWSNERNLYGYTF. CDR3 DNA: TGTGCCTGGAGTAACGAGCGTAACCTCTATGGCTACACCTTC.

This clone was recorded a few times. V and J are TRBV15 and TRBJ1-1; 7 positions agree with TRBD1. The CDR3 spans 15 residues. Germline-derived CDR1 and CDR2 are LNHNV and YYDKDF (reference sequence). The J segment lost 4 bases and the V segment lost 4 bases, leaving 9 bases of the junction unmatched. The CDR3 reads CATSTEGAGSTEAFF. The CDR3 DNA reads as TGTGCCACCAGCACGGAGGGGGCGGGAAGCACTGAAGCTTTCTTT.

This clone has a single count. The chain uses TRBV5-1 and TRBJ2-1; D is perhaps TRBD2 (5 bases). V was clipped by 5 bases and J by 1 base, with 10 bases between them. There are 14 residues in the CDR3. Germline V lookup: CDR1 SGHRS, CDR2 YFSETQ. The CDR3 reads CASRSGLSYNEQFF. The DNA of the CDR3 is TGCGCCAGCAGATCAGGACTGTCCTACAATGAGCAGTTCTTC.